Listed below are T cell receptor beta chains from one sample, sequenced in a study of OX40 agonist ivuxolimab in advanced cancers. Sequenced by immunoSEQ multiplex PCR; TCRdb stores in-frame clones only, minus some. The repertoire holds about 77,000 clones, with more than 80% as singletons. The input for sequencing was CD4+ or CD8+ T cells sorted from blood, taken in a trial of the OX40 agonist ivuxolimab. The receptors were gathered from an adult with an advanced solid tumor such as melanoma, head and neck, liver or kidney cancer. CDR3s include the opening cysteine and the closing phenylalanine or tryptophan. Fields, in order: J gene, CDR3 length, V gene, D gene, CDR3 DNA, CDR3 protein. D genes are given only for firm matches.

TRBJ1-2,16,TRBV7-2,.,TGTGCCAGCAGCTTCGGAGGGACTGGAGCTAACTATGGCTACACCTTC,CASSFGGTGANYGYTF
TRBJ2-7,11,TRBV5-6,.,TGTGCCAGCAGTCGTAACTACGAGCAGTACTTC,CASSRNYEQYF
TRBJ2-5,14,TRBV7-2,.,TGTGCCAGCAGCTTCCAAATGGACCCTGGGGCCCAGTACTTC,CASSFQMDPGAQYF
TRBJ1-4,14,TRBV28,.,TGTGCCAGCAGTTTGGGGGGAGGCGGTGAAAAACTGTTTTTT,CASSLGGGGEKLFF
TRBJ1-5,15,TRBV29-1,TRBD1,TGCAGCGTTTCCGTTGGACAGGGAGGGAATCAGCCCCAGCATTTT,CSVSVGQGGNQPQHF
TRBJ2-5,14,TRBV7-2,.,TGTGCCAGCAGCGAAGGGACTGTGGGTGAGACCCAGTACTTC,CASSEGTVGETQYF
TRBJ1-2,14,TRBV28,.,TGTGCCAGCAGTTTAGACGAGGCCGTGGGAGGCTACACCTTC,CASSLDEAVGGYTF
TRBJ1-5,11,TRBV20-1,.,TGCAGTGCTGCGAACAATCAGCCCCAGCATTTT,CSAANNQPQHF
TRBJ2-2,16,TRBV5-4,TRBD2,TGTGCCAGCAGCTTGGGCGGCGGGAGGGGGGCCGGGGAGCTGTTTTTT,CASSLGGGRGAGELFF
TRBJ2-5,13,TRBV5-1,.,TGCGCCAGCAGCTTCTCAGGAGGGGAGACCCAGTACTTC,CASSFSGGETQYF
TRBJ1-1,15,TRBV15,.,TGTGCCACCAGCAGAGGGCGAGTCATGAACACTGAAGCTTTCTTT,CATSRGRVMNTEAFF
TRBJ1-3,16,TRBV6-1,.,TGTGCCAGCAGTGGACTAAACAGGAGCTCTGGAAACACCATATATTTT,CASSGLNRSSGNTIYF
TRBJ1-1,14,TRBV4-3,TRBD1,TGCGCCAGCAGCCTCGACAGGGATATCAATGAAGCTTTCTTT,CASSLDRDINEAFF
TRBJ2-7,12,TRBV28,.,TGTGCCAGCAGCACTACCAGCTACGAGCAGTACTTC,CASSTTSYEQYF
TRBJ2-5,16,TRBV5-1,TRBD1,TGCGCCAGCAGTTTGACGGGACAGGGGTACCAAGAGACCCAGTACTTC,CASSLTGQGYQETQYF
TRBJ2-3,17,TRBV5-1,.,TGCGCCAGCAGCCCGGCCTCGTGGGGACTGGGGGCGGATACGCAGTATTTT,CASSPASWGLGADTQYF